The 18 T cell receptor beta chains below come from one sample, sequenced in a study of OX40 agonist ivuxolimab in advanced cancers. Measured with immunoSEQ multiplex PCR; TCRdb has only the in-frame clones, and not every one. Among fewer than 65,000 clones, roughly nine tenths were seen once, and the ten largest hold 10% to 11%. This specimen consisted of CD4+ or CD8+ T cells sorted from blood, obtained in a trial of the OX40 agonist ivuxolimab. The source is an adult with an advanced solid tumor such as melanoma, head and neck, liver or kidney cancer.

The chain joins TRBV28 to TRBJ2-5, with D perhaps TRBD1 (6 bases). This CDR3 comprises 14 residues. V lost 6 bases, J lost 2 bases, and 13 bases lay in between. In germline, CDR1 is MDHEN, CDR2 SYDVKM. CDR3 in amino acids: CASRGMDRQETQYF. For the CDR3, the DNA is TGTGCCAGCAGGGGGATGGACAGACAAGAGACCCAGTACTTC.

CDR3 DNA: TGTGCCAGCAGCTTAGTGGGACAGGGTGGGAAACTGTTTTTT. It codes for CASSLVGQGGKLFF. This chain uses TRBV11-2 with TRBJ1-4; TRBD1 matches 9 bases. CDR1 is SGHAT and CDR2 is FQNNGV in the germline V gene. Trimming at V came to 1 base and at J to 11 bases, leaving 5 bases not matched to a gene. This CDR3 is built from 14 residues.

Note on this clone: This CDR3 is also generated by other DNA sequences in the sample. The rearrangement uses TRBV5-1 and TRBJ2-5; D gene unclear. The germline CDR1 and CDR2 sequences are SGHRS and YFSETQ. The CDR3 spans 13 residues. V was pared by 0 bases and J by 4 bases, with 7 bases between. The CDR3 loop reads CASSLAGRETQYF. CDR3 DNA: TGCGCCAGCAGCTTGGCCGGCAGAGAGACCCAGTACTTC.

The V gene is TRBV28, the J gene TRBJ2-7, with D unresolved. V shed 6 bases and J shed 6 bases, with 6 bases lying between them. Germline V gene lookup returns CDR1 MDHEN and CDR2 SYDVKM. This CDR3 is 10 amino acids long. This chain's CDR3 is CASSHTEQYF. CDR3 in DNA: TGTGCCAGCAGCCATACCGAGCAGTACTTC. The whole variable domain, filled in from reference TRBV28 and TRBJ2-7, reads DVKVTQSSRYLVKRTGEKVFLECVQDMDHENMFWYRQDPGLGLRLIYFSYDVKMKEKGDIPEGYSVSREKKERFSLILESASTNQTSMYLCASSHTEQYFGPGTRLTVT.

The V gene is TRBV2, the J gene TRBJ2-3; a weak D match, TRBD1 (5 bases). Germline V gene lookup returns CDR1 SNHLY and CDR2 FYNNEI. V lost 8 bases, J lost 4 bases, and 13 bases lay in between. The CDR3 has 13 residues. The CDR3 coding sequence is TGTGCCAGCTTCCGGCAGGGCTCAGATACGCAGTATTTT. It specifies CASFRQGSDTQYF.

The chain carries TRBV29-1 and TRBJ2-3, with 8 bases aligning to TRBD1. V was clipped by 6 bases and J by 3 bases; unmatched bases: 5. Germline CDR1 is SQVTM and CDR2 is ANQGSEA. The CDR3 is made up of 13 amino acids. Written as DNA, the CDR3 is TGCAGCGTCCGGCAGGGGGCAACAGATACGCAGTATTTT. It translates to CSVRQGATDTQYF.

This clone was recorded a few times. The genes are TRBV6-1 and TRBJ1-5; D remains ambiguous. V was pared by 2 bases and J by 2 bases, with 10 bases between. The CDR3 length is 15 residues. The germline V gene encodes CDR1 MNHNS and CDR2 SASEGT. CDR3 sequence reads: CASSELWGGNQPQHF. The CDR3 coding sequence is TGTGCCAGCAGTGAACTTTGGGGAGGCAATCAGCCCCAGCATTTT.

The genes are TRBV5-5 and TRBJ2-7; D could derive from TRBD1 or TRBD2 (5 bases each). This CDR3 has 15 amino acids. V was pared by 5 bases and J by 0 bases, with 15 bases between. Germline lookup yields CDR1 SGHKS and CDR2 YYEKEE (reference sequence). The CDR3 DNA is TGTGCCAGCAGTGGGACCGGGACGTACTCCTACGAGCAGTACTTC. It encodes CASSGTGTYSYEQYF.

CDR3 nucleotide sequence: TGTGCCAGCAGTTTATGGGGGCATGGAAGGAGCAATCAGCCCCAGCATTTT. This translates into CASSLWGHGRSNQPQHF. The rearrangement uses TRBV28 and TRBJ1-5; D possibly corresponds to TRBD1 (5 bases). From germline, CDR1 is MDHEN and CDR2 SYDVKM. The CDR3 has 17 amino acids. V was shortened by 0 bases and J by 1 base, with 13 bases between the two germline ends.

The V gene is TRBV18, the J gene TRBJ1-5; a possible D gene is TRBD1 (5 bases). V was shortened by 6 bases and J by 3 bases, with 15 bases between the two germline ends. This CDR3 comprises 15 residues. CDR1 is KGHSH, CDR2 LQKENI, per germline. CDR3 DNA: TGTGCCAGCTCCGGACGATGGGGGTCCAATCAGCCCCAGCATTTT. Its protein product is CASSGRWGSNQPQHF. The full variable domain, with the rest looked up from reference TRBV18 and TRBJ1-5, is NAGVMQNPRHLVRRRGQEARLRCSPMKGHSHVYWYRQLPEEGLKFMVYLQKENIIDESGMPKERFSAEFPKEGPSILRIQQVVRGDSAAYFCASSGRWGSNQPQHFGDGTRLSIL.

The CDR3 region is CASSFSGRAVDEQFF. CDR3 nucleotides: TGTGCCAGCAGCTTTAGCGGGAGGGCCGTCGATGAGCAGTTCTTC. The chain uses TRBV7-9 and TRBJ2-1, with TRBD2 identical over 11 bases. The germline V gene encodes CDR1 SEHNR and CDR2 FQNEAQ (reference sequence). V shed 3 bases, J shed 8 bases, and the junction held 6 bases outside the gene matches. The CDR3 length is 15 residues.

This chain uses TRBV10-1 with TRBJ1-1, with D possibly TRBD1 on 5 matching bases. The CDR3 is made up of 13 amino acids. The germline V gene encodes CDR1 WNHNN and CDR2 SYGVQD (reference sequence). V was pared by 8 bases and J by 3 bases, with 13 bases between. This CDR3 reads CASRQGFHTEAFF. The CDR3 DNA is TGCGCCAGCCGGCAGGGTTTCCACACTGAAGCTTTCTTT.

This chain connects TRBV10-2 to TRBJ1-1; TRBD1 might be the D (5 bases). CDR1 is WSHSY and CDR2 is SAAADI in the germline V gene. With 7 bases removed from V and 2 bases from J, the gap between germline ends came to 11 bases. The CDR3 has 13 residues. For the CDR3, the DNA is TGCGCCAGCAACAGACAGAGAAACACTGAAGCTTTCTTT. This sequence encodes CASNRQRNTEAFF.

V gene TRBV28 combines with J gene TRBJ2-7; TRBD1 is a possible D gene (6 bases). This CDR3 has 12 amino acids. V shed 6 bases and J shed 5 bases, with 11 bases lying between them. CDR1 and CDR2 (germline): MDHEN, SYDVKM. The CDR3 is CASSHRAHEQYF. The CDR3 DNA reads as TGTGCCAGCAGCCACAGGGCCCACGAGCAGTACTTC.

This chain uses TRBV7-6 with TRBJ2-2, with D possibly being TRBD1 (6 bases). Per germline, CDR1 SGHVS and CDR2 FNYEAQ. The CDR3 sequence is 16 residues long. Trimming removed 2 bases at V and 0 bases at J, with 10 bases between. The CDR3 nucleotides are TGTGCCAGCAGCTTAAGGACAGAACCGAACACCGGGGAGCTGTTTTTT. Encoded protein: CASSLRTEPNTGELFF.

This chain connects TRBV7-2 to TRBJ2-1; 14 nucleotides align to TRBD2. V lost 5 bases and J lost 7; bases outside the gene matches: 10. Germline V gives CDR1 SGHTA, CDR2 FQGNSA. The CDR3 is 17 residues long. CDR3 coding DNA: TGTGCCAGCAGCCCACGACTCGGACTAGCGGGGGGAAATGAGCAGTTCTTC. This gives the protein CASSPRLGLAGGNEQFF.

V is TRBV29-1 and J is TRBJ1-3; D is possibly TRBD1 (5 bases). Germline loops: CDR1 SQVTM, CDR2 ANQGSEA. The V end lost 7 bases, the J end lost 4 bases, and 17 bases lay between the germline ends. The CDR3 covers 14 residues. The CDR3 DNA follows: TGCAGCGGATCCGCCGGGGGGATCGGAAACACCATATATTTT. It is translated as CSGSAGGIGNTIYF.

The genes are TRBV7-2 and TRBJ1-4, with 8 bases matching TRBD1. The ends lost 6 bases at V and 16 bases at J; junction bases unmatched: 13. Germline values: CDR1 SGHTA, CDR2 FQGNSA. The CDR3 is 13 residues long. CDR3 nucleotides: TGTGCCAGCAGTTACGGACAGGGCGGGAGCCCGTTTTTT. Its protein product is CASSYGQGGSPFF.